Below, 20 T cell receptor beta chains from the same sample are listed, as sequenced in a study of control samples from healthy donors and cancer patients. The protocol was immunoSEQ multiplex PCR, while the TCRdb copy is restricted to in-frame clones and leaves out a portion. The sample records around 100,000 clones, around 89% being singletons. The sample comprised PBMCs. The receptors derive from a man between 60 and 75 years old with lung cancer.

V is TRBV19 and J is TRBJ1-1, with D unclear. The CDR3 is 17 amino acids. V shed 6 bases and J shed 4 bases, with 24 bases lying between them. Germline V gives CDR1 LNHDA, CDR2 SQIVND (reference sequence). In DNA, the CDR3 is TGTGCCAGTAGCCGGGAGGGTTACAAGGGCGGTGGCACTGAAGCTTTCTTT. This gives the protein CASSREGYKGGGTEAFF.

The chain employs TRBV9 and TRBJ2-1, with D uncertain. Germline V lookup: CDR1 SGDLS, CDR2 YYNGEE. The CDR3 covers 15 residues. Trimming took off 4 bases at V and 2 bases at J, with 13 bases between the two ends. CDR3 in amino acids: CASSPRTLTYNEQFF. The CDR3 bases are TGTGCCAGCAGCCCTCGGACCCTCACCTACAATGAGCAGTTCTTC. The full variable domain, rest sourced from reference TRBV9 and TRBJ2-1, is DSGVTQTPKHLITATGQRVTLRCSPRSGDLSVYWYQQSLDQGLQFLIQYYNGEERAKGNILERFSAQQFPDLHSELNLSSLELGDSALYFCASSPRTLTYNEQFFGPGTRLTVL.

The chain links TRBV6-6 to TRBJ1-4; no clear D. CDR1 is MNHNY and CDR2 is SVGAGI in the germline V gene (reference sequence). V shed 0 bases and J shed 6 bases, with 11 bases lying between them. This CDR3 has 15 amino acids. DNA of the CDR3: TGTGCCAGCAGTTACTCGAATGGTCCTGATGAAAAACTGTTTTTT. Protein product: CASSYSNGPDEKLFF.

This rearrangement joins TRBV7-2 to TRBJ1-2, with 9 bases matching TRBD1. Per germline, CDR1 SGHTA and CDR2 FQGNSA. This CDR3 is 13 amino acids long. V shed 6 bases and J 4 bases; nucleotides not matched to a gene: 3. CDR3 amino acids: CASRLTGGYGYTF. The CDR3 coding sequence is TGTGCCAGCAGGTTGACAGGGGGCTATGGCTACACCTTC. Full variable domain (missing parts from reference TRBV7-2 and TRBJ1-2): GAGVSQSPSNKVTEKGKDVELRCDPISGHTALYWYRQSLGQGLEFLIYFQGNSAPDKSGLPSDRFSAERTGGSVSTLTIQRTQQEDSAVYLCASRLTGGYGYTFGSGTRLTVV.

V and J are TRBV6-4 and TRBJ2-2; D unclear. The CDR3 has 14 amino acids. V was shortened by 2 bases and J by 3 bases, with 7 bases between the two germline ends. Germline V gene data show CDR1 as MRHNA and CDR2 as SNTAGT. The CDR3 DNA sequence: TGTGCCAGCAGTGACGGGGTGGACACCGGGGAGCTGTTTTTT. The encoded protein is CASSDGVDTGELFF.

Concerning this clone itself: The junction departs from the called germline gene at one end, perhaps through a read error. The chain is built from TRBV7-2 and TRBJ2-2, with D possibly being TRBD1 (7 bases). This CDR3 region has 16 residues. Germline CDR1 and CDR2: SGHTA and FQGNSA. The CDR3 DNA reads TGTGCCAGCACCTTAGACTTTCAGGGGGGCACCGGGGAGCTGTTTTTT. This codes for CASTLDFQGGTGELFF.

The chain recombines TRBV9 with TRBJ2-3, with D uncertain. From germline, CDR1 is SGDLS and CDR2 YYNGEE. This CDR3 has 14 residues. Trimming pared 1 base from V and 4 bases from J, leaving 10 bases between. This CDR3 is CASSVSSLADTQYF. CDR3 nucleotide sequence: TGTGCCAGCAGCGTAAGTAGTTTAGCAGATACGCAGTATTTT.

The rearrangement joins TRBV5-4 to TRBJ2-5, with 9 bases lining up with TRBD2. This CDR3 comprises 16 residues. With 0 bases clipped from V and 3 bases from J, the junction kept 6 bases outside the gene matches. Germline V lookup: CDR1 SGHNT, CDR2 YYREEE (reference sequence). CDR3: CASSLGGGGGEETQYF. The CDR3 DNA sequence: TGTGCCAGCAGCTTGGGCGGGGGGGGCGGAGAAGAGACCCAGTACTTC.

This clone has just one count. The gene calls are TRBV3-1 (or the pseudogene TRBV3-2) and TRBJ2-2; unclear D gene. This CDR3 is 13 amino acids long. Germline loops: CDR1 LGHDT, CDR2 YNNKEL (reference sequence). The V end was cut by 6 bases, the J end by 2 bases, with 7 bases between. The CDR3 reads CASRETNTGELFF. The DNA for the CDR3 is TGTGCCAGCAGGGAGACTAACACCGGGGAGCTGTTTTTT.

The CDR3 DNA follows: TGTGCCAGCAGCATAGATAGGAACTATGGCTACACCTTC. It is translated as CASSIDRNYGYTF. The chain couples TRBV12-3 or TRBV12-4 to TRBJ1-2; D remains ambiguous. The CDR3 covers 13 residues. The V and J ends lost 6 bases and 2 bases respectively, with 10 bases between them.

This chain uses TRBV5-4 with TRBJ2-2, with D perhaps TRBD1 (6 bases). Trimming removed 5 bases at V and 6 bases at J, with 11 bases between. Germline values: CDR1 SGHNT, CDR2 YYREEE (reference sequence). The CDR3 is made up of 13 amino acids. Written as DNA, the CDR3 is TGTGCCAGCAGTAACAGGGCGGCCGGGGAGCTGTTTTTT. Its protein is CASSNRAAGELFF.

V is TRBV3-1 (or the pseudogene TRBV3-2) and J is TRBJ2-6, with D maybe TRBD1 (5 bases). Per germline, CDR1 LGHDT and CDR2 YNNKEL (reference sequence). V was cut by 1 base and J by 2 bases, with 18 bases left in between. The CDR3 has 19 amino acids. Written as DNA, the CDR3 is TGTGCCAGCAGCCAAGGAAGGCAGGGCCCCCGACCTGGGGCCAACGTCCTGACTTTC. Translation gives CASSQGRQGPRPGANVLTF.

This clone occurred once. In DNA, the CDR3 is TGCAGCGTTCGAGGCGGATCTGGAAACACCATATATTTT. Encoded protein: CSVRGGSGNTIYF. The rearrangement links TRBV29-1 to TRBJ1-3; D remains ambiguous. In germline, CDR1 is SQVTM, CDR2 ANQGSEA. The CDR3 sequence is 13 residues long. The V gene lost 5 bases and the J gene lost 1 base, with 9 bases spanning the gap.

The chain links TRBV9 to TRBJ1-3; D remains ambiguous. V was clipped by 2 bases and J by 0 bases, with 9 bases between them. Germline loops: CDR1 SGDLS, CDR2 YYNGEE. The CDR3 contains 15 residues. DNA of the CDR3: TGTGCCAGCAGCGTCGGGTCCACCTCTGGAAACACCATATATTTT. This gives the protein CASSVGSTSGNTIYF.

This clone was seen many times. The CDR3 spells CASSLSGGQGASGYTF. For the CDR3, the DNA is TGTGCCAGCAGTTTATCGGGGGGGCAGGGGGCGAGCGGCTACACCTTC. The chain carries TRBV27 and TRBJ1-2; 8 bases align to TRBD1. V gave up 0 bases and J gave up 8 bases; unmatched junction bases: 11. This CDR3 region has 16 residues. Germline assignment: CDR1 MNHEY and CDR2 SMNVEV (reference sequence).

The CDR3 loop reads CATSDLGTSGGYTQYF. The DNA for the CDR3 is TGTGCCACCAGTGATTTGGGTACTAGCGGGGGGTATACGCAGTATTTT. The V and J genes are TRBV24-1 and TRBJ2-3, with 12 bases that match TRBD2. The CDR3 runs 16 residues. The V gene's germline CDR1 is KGHDR and CDR2 SFDVKD. The V and J ends lost 0 bases and 7 bases, in that order; junction bases with no gene match: 4.

The rearrangement uses TRBV30 and TRBJ1-2; no firm D call. CDR3 length: 13 residues. The V and J ends lost 4 bases and 8 bases respectively, with 17 bases between them. Germline loops: CDR1 GTSNPN, CDR2 SVGIG (reference sequence). The CDR3 DNA reads as TGTGCCTGGACGGCGGGGTATGGAAGCGGCTACACCTTC. Translating gives CAWTAGYGSGYTF.

The chain is built from TRBV12-5 and TRBJ1-4; TRBD1 matches 7 bases. V shed 1 base, J shed 6 bases, and the junction held 5 bases outside the gene matches. Germline V gene data show CDR1 as LGHNT and CDR2 as FRNRAP. The CDR3 is 15 amino acids. The CDR3 region has the DNA TGTGCTAGTGGTTTGGGGGACAGAGGTCATGAAAAACTGTTTTTT. It yields the protein CASGLGDRGHEKLFF.

The rearrangement joins TRBV5-6 to TRBJ2-1; 7 positions agree with TRBD1. This CDR3 comprises 17 residues. Germline V lookup: CDR1 SGHDT, CDR2 YYEEEE. The V and J ends lost 1 base and 0 bases, in that order; junction bases with no gene match: 7. The CDR3 spells CASSLKAGGHSYNEQFF. Written as DNA, the CDR3 is TGTGCCAGCAGCTTGAAGGCAGGGGGACACTCCTACAATGAGCAGTTCTTC.

Remarks on this clone: The same CDR3 is also encoded by other DNA sequences in this sample. The rearrangement links TRBV11-2 to TRBJ1-3, with D unresolved. Trimming removed 5 bases at V and 0 bases at J, with 11 bases between. Germline V gene sequence: CDR1 SGHAT, CDR2 FQNNGV. CDR3 length equals 15 residues. The CDR3 sequence: CASSLGGSSGNTIYF. CDR3 bases: TGTGCCAGCAGCCTTGGCGGGAGCTCTGGAAACACCATATATTTT. The full variable domain, with the rest looked up from reference TRBV11-2 and TRBJ1-3, is EAGVAQSPRYKIIEKRQSVAFWCNPISGHATLYWYQQILGQGPKLLIQFQNNGVVDDSQLPKDRFSAERLKGVDSTLKIQPAKLEDSAVYLCASSLGGSSGNTIYFGEGSWLTVV.